Following are 7 T cell receptor beta chains from one sample sequenced in a study of shared clonotypes between healthy human individuals. Data came from immunoSEQ multiplex PCR; TCRdb stores just in-frame clones and leaves some out. The sample holds roughly 450,000 clones, less than 85% seen once. Sequencing was carried out using PBMCs. The receptor set was obtained from a middle-aged woman in good health. Some clones in this sample may be carry-over from other donors' samples.

This chain connects TRBV25-1 to TRBJ2-2; D is uncertain. The germline V gene encodes CDR1 MGHDK and CDR2 SYGVNS. The V gene lost 2 bases and the J gene lost 4 bases, with 8 bases spanning the gap. This CDR3 has 14 amino acids. The CDR3 nucleotides are TGTGCCAGCAGTGAACCGATAACCACCGGGGAGCTGTTTTTT. This translates into CASSEPITTGELFF. Variable domain in full (rest from reference TRBV25-1 and TRBJ2-2): EADIYQTPRYLVIGTGKKITLECSQTMGHDKMYWYQQDPGMELHLIHYSYGVNSTEKGDLSSESTVSRIRTEHFPLTLESARPSHTSQYLCASSEPITTGELFFGEGSRLTVL.

The sample holds a few counts of this clone. DNA for the CDR3: TGTGCCAGCAGTTCGGAGGGGGCGCGGGAGACCCAGTACTTC. Amino acid sequence: CASSSEGARETQYF. The chain has TRBV27 and TRBJ2-5; tentative D call: TRBD1 (7 bases). Trimming stripped 4 bases from V and 5 bases from J, with 14 bases between. The CDR3 sequence is 14 residues long. CDR1 and CDR2 (germline): MNHEY, SMNVEV (reference sequence).

The rearrangement uses TRBV30 and TRBJ2-3; 14 bases are shared with TRBD2. With 0 bases clipped from V and 1 base from J, the junction kept 15 bases outside the gene matches. The germline V gene encodes CDR1 GTSNPN and CDR2 SVGIG (reference sequence). CDR3 length: 21 amino acids. The CDR3 region is CAWSVRWGLAGDLGGTDTQYF. As DNA, the CDR3 is TGTGCCTGGAGTGTACGTTGGGGACTAGCGGGAGACCTAGGGGGCACAGATACGCAGTATTTT.

V is TRBV7-9 and J is TRBJ2-7; 10 bases are shared with TRBD1. V lost 1 base to trimming and J lost 2 bases; unmatched junction nucleotides: 14. The CDR3 length is 19 residues. Germline V gene lookup returns CDR1 SEHNR and CDR2 FQNEAQ (reference sequence). CDR3 nucleotides: TGTGCCAGCAGCTTAGTAGGACAGGGGGATCTGAAAAGTGCCTACGAGCAGTACTTC. Its protein is CASSLVGQGDLKSAYEQYF.

This chain connects TRBV28 to TRBJ2-3; D uncertain. CDR3 size: 17 residues. Germline V gene lookup returns CDR1 MDHEN and CDR2 SYDVKM. V lost 3 bases and J 0 bases, leaving 16 bases between the germline ends. CDR3 amino acids: CASSFGYLLASTDTQYF. CDR3 coding DNA: TGTGCCAGCAGTTTCGGCTACCTACTTGCTAGCACAGATACGCAGTATTTT. The entire variable domain, with the rest obtained from reference TRBV28 and TRBJ2-3, is as follows: DVKVTQSSRYLVKRTGEKVFLECVQDMDHENMFWYRQDPGLGLRLIYFSYDVKMKEKGDIPEGYSVSREKKERFSLILESASTNQTSMYLCASSFGYLLASTDTQYFGPGTRLTVL.

To note about this clone: The same CDR3 can be traced to other DNA sequences in this sample. The CDR3 protein is CASSRQVQETQYF. In DNA, the CDR3 is TGTGCCAGCTCACGACAGGTACAAGAGACCCAGTACTTC. This chain joins TRBV18 and TRBJ2-5; a possible D gene is TRBD1 (6 bases). With 4 bases removed from V and 2 bases from J, the gap between germline ends came to 8 bases. Germline loops: CDR1 KGHSH, CDR2 LQKENI. This CDR3 contains 13 residues.

This clone has more than one count but fewer than ten. A far larger clone lies a single base away; this is likely a read error. This chain links TRBV7-8 with TRBJ1-1; no firm D call. The germline CDR1 and CDR2 sequences are SGHVS and FQNEAQ. Trimming took 1 base from V and 0 from J, leaving 3 bases between them. The CDR3 length is 13 residues. CDR3: CASSLEMNTEAFF. The CDR3 DNA follows: TGTGCCAGCAGCTTAGAAATGAACACTGAAGCTTTCTTT.